The 24 T cell receptor beta chains presented below share a single source sample, sequenced in a study of shared clonotypes between healthy human individuals. Naive CD8 isolation took CD45RO-negative cells positively selected for CCR7 and excluded terminally differentiated effector memory CD45RA+ cells. TCRdb keeps only in-frame clones here, not all; method: immunoSEQ multiplex PCR. The sample shows around 1.9 million clones, around 93% of them seen only once. The sequencing sample was made of naive CD8+ T cells from PBMCs. The receptors were sampled from a man younger than 30 in good health. Some clones in this sample may be carry-over from other donors' samples.

This clone appeared a single time. In the same sample, other DNA sequences code for this CDR3. The V call is TRBV11-2, the J call TRBJ2-1; 10 bases align to TRBD2. Trimming took 2 bases from V and 6 from J; bases not matched to a gene: 4. Germline values: CDR1 SGHAT, CDR2 FQNNGV. This CDR3 is built from 15 residues. CDR3 nucleotide sequence: TGTGCCAGCAGCTTACTAGCGGGAGTGGGCAATGAGCAGTTCTTC. Translated, it gives CASSLLAGVGNEQFF.

The table lists this clone with a count of one. As DNA, the CDR3 is TGTGCCAGCAGTTTTCCGAGACGAGGGGGGGCCAAAAACATTCAGTACTTC. The encoded protein is CASSFPRRGGAKNIQYF. The chain joins TRBV28 to TRBJ2-4; D is tentatively TRBD1 or TRBD2 (6 bases each). The germline gives CDR1 MDHEN, CDR2 SYDVKM. This CDR3 is 17 amino acids long. Between the trimmed V and J ends, which lost 3 bases and 1 base, there was a span of 16 bases. The whole variable domain, remainder taken from reference TRBV28 and TRBJ2-4, is DVKVTQSSRYLVKRTGEKVFLECVQDMDHENMFWYRQDPGLGLRLIYFSYDVKMKEKGDIPEGYSVSREKKERFSLILESASTNQTSMYLCASSFPRRGGAKNIQYFGAGTRLSVL.

This clone is a singleton in its sample. This chain links TRBV29-1 with TRBJ2-7, with 7 bases aligning to TRBD2. CDR3 length: 15 residues. Germline loops: CDR1 SQVTM, CDR2 ANQGSEA. The junction had 14 bases not matched to a gene; V was cut back by 6 bases and J by 3 bases. The CDR3 region is CSVTVAGPRYYEQYF. The DNA for the CDR3 is TGCAGCGTGACCGTAGCGGGCCCGAGGTACTACGAGCAGTACTTC.

The rearrangement uses TRBV18 and TRBJ2-7; no reliable D call. The V and J ends lost 6 bases and 2 bases respectively, with 5 bases between them. This CDR3 contains 11 residues. Germline CDR1 and CDR2: KGHSH and LQKENI. The CDR3: CASSLAYEQYF. For the CDR3, the DNA is TGTGCCAGCTCCCTCGCCTACGAGCAGTACTTC.

For this clone: At the DNA level, this CDR3 is encoded by other sequences in the same sample as well. The gene calls are TRBV27 and TRBJ2-4; either TRBD1 or TRBD2 may supply D (5 bases each). The germline CDR1 and CDR2 sequences are MNHEY and SMNVEV (reference sequence). The CDR3 runs 14 residues. Trimming pared 5 bases from V and 0 bases from J, leaving 8 bases between. In DNA, the CDR3 is TGTGCCAGCAGTCCGGGGCTAGCCAAAAACATTCAGTACTTC. Amino acid sequence: CASSPGLAKNIQYF.

This chain connects TRBV11-3 to TRBJ1-1; TRBD1 is a possible D gene (5 bases). Germline CDR1 and CDR2: SGHNT and YENEEA. With 6 bases removed from V and 6 bases from J, the gap between germline ends came to 14 bases. The CDR3 consists of 13 residues. The CDR3 protein is CASSARAGAEAFF. The CDR3, as DNA: TGTGCCAGCAGTGCCAGGGCGGGCGCTGAAGCTTTCTTT.

V is TRBV7-2 and J is TRBJ1-6; the D is unclear. The V gene lost 1 base and the J gene lost 8 bases, with 12 bases spanning the gap. The V gene's germline CDR1 is SGHTA and CDR2 FQGNSA. The CDR3 totals 15 residues. The CDR3 sequence: CASSLEPGLYSPLHF. CDR3 sequence (DNA): TGTGCCAGCAGCTTAGAACCAGGACTTTATTCACCCCTCCACTTT. Full variable domain (rest looked up from reference TRBV7-2 and TRBJ1-6): GAGVSQSPSNKVTEKGKDVELRCDPISGHTALYWYRQSLGQGLEFLIYFQGNSAPDKSGLPSDRFSAERTGGSVSTLTIQRTQQEDSAVYLCASSLEPGLYSPLHFGNGTRLTVT.

A remark on this clone: The same CDR3 is also encoded by other DNA sequences in this sample. The V and J genes are TRBV10-3 and TRBJ1-1, with D maybe TRBD1 (5 bases). V lost 2 bases and J lost 4, with 8 bases in between. CDR1 and CDR2 from the germline V gene are ENHRY and SYGVKD. This CDR3 contains 13 residues. CDR3 protein: CAISEGGVTEAFF. The CDR3, as DNA: TGTGCCATCAGTGAGGGGGGGGTCACTGAAGCTTTCTTT.

V usage is TRBV9 and J usage is TRBJ2-5; 7 bases line up with TRBD2. The germline V gene has CDR1 SGDLS and CDR2 YYNGEE. With V trimmed by 4 bases and J by 5 bases, 14 bases remained unmatched. The CDR3 has 16 residues. The CDR3 loop is CASSPPGLGAGETQYF. The CDR3 DNA sequence: TGTGCCAGCAGCCCCCCAGGCCTAGGAGCGGGGGAGACCCAGTACTTC. Combining the CDR3 with reference TRBV9 and TRBJ2-5 gives the whole variable domain DSGVTQTPKHLITATGQRVTLRCSPRSGDLSVYWYQQSLDQGLQFLIQYYNGEERAKGNILERFSAQQFPDLHSELNLSSLELGDSALYFCASSPPGLGAGETQYFGPGTRLLVL.

The chain recombines TRBV5-1 with TRBJ2-1, with D possibly being TRBD2 (6 bases). Trimming cost V 2 bases and J 4 bases, with 7 bases left between them. Germline loops: CDR1 SGHRS, CDR2 YFSETQ. The CDR3 has 13 residues. The CDR3 DNA is TGCGCCAGCAGCTTCAGCGGGTACAATGAGCAGTTCTTC. Residues: CASSFSGYNEQFF.

This chain joins TRBV29-1 and TRBJ1-3; D not resolved. CDR3 length: 10 residues. Germline CDR1 and CDR2: SQVTM and ANQGSEA. Trimming cost V 0 bases and J 16 bases, with 10 bases left between them. CDR3 nucleotide sequence: TGCAGCGTTGAAGATGGAGTTCTTTATTTT. This encodes CSVEDGVLYF.

The chain recombines TRBV28 with TRBJ2-7; TRBD1 matches at 9 bases. Germline CDR1 and CDR2: MDHEN and SYDVKM. The junction had 5 bases not matched to a gene; V was cut back by 6 bases and J by 2 bases. The CDR3 is 14 amino acids. CDR3 amino acids: CASRDRGHTYEQYF. CDR3 sequence (DNA): TGTGCCAGCAGGGACAGGGGCCATACCTACGAGCAGTACTTC.

This chain connects TRBV5-6 to TRBJ1-2; D gene ambiguous. This CDR3 is 12 amino acids long. Germline V gene data show CDR1 as SGHDT and CDR2 as YYEEEE. V was trimmed by 3 bases and J by 7 bases, leaving 10 bases between them. The CDR3 DNA sequence: TGTGCCAGCAGCTCTCCATGGAGTGGCTACACCTTC. Translating gives CASSSPWSGYTF.

This chain connects TRBV29-1 to TRBJ2-5; 7 bases map to TRBD2. Germline CDR1 reads SQVTM; CDR2 reads ANQGSEA. V lost 6 bases to trimming and J lost 4 bases; unmatched junction nucleotides: 11. The CDR3 covers 14 residues. CDR3 sequence reads: CSVVGGVAGETQYF. As DNA, the CDR3 is TGCAGCGTCGTGGGGGGGGTAGCGGGAGAGACCCAGTACTTC.

The V gene is TRBV29-1, the J gene TRBJ2-1; D unclear. The germline V and J ends were trimmed by 4 bases and 6 bases, with 10 bases remaining between them. The CDR3 consists of 12 residues. CDR1 and CDR2 from the germline V gene are SQVTM and ANQGSEA. The CDR3 DNA follows: TGCAGCGTTGTACGTCCGAGCAATGAGCAGTTCTTC. This sequence encodes CSVVRPSNEQFF.

The chain employs TRBV5-4 and TRBJ2-7; D is unclear. Looked up from germline, CDR1 is SGHNT and CDR2 is YYREEE (reference sequence). Trimming left V 4 bases short and J 3 bases short, with 11 bases between. The length of the CDR3 is 13 residues. CDR3 in DNA: TGTGCCAGCAGCCCTATAGGGAACTACGAGCAGTACTTC. Translating it yields CASSPIGNYEQYF.

This chain joins TRBV27 and TRBJ2-7, with TRBD2 identical over 7 bases. The junction had 9 bases not matched to a gene; V was cut back by 1 base and J by 6 bases. The CDR3 runs 15 residues. Per germline, CDR1 MNHEY and CDR2 SMNVEV (reference sequence). CDR3 in DNA: TGTGCCAGCAGTTTATTGGGGGAGGGCCGGCGCGAGCAGTACTTC. It codes for CASSLLGEGRREQYF.

The chain is built from TRBV6-8 and TRBJ2-7, with D maybe TRBD2 (6 bases). The germline CDR1 and CDR2 sequences are MNHGY and SAAAGT. The V and J ends lost 3 bases and 1 base respectively, with 13 bases between them. The length of the CDR3 is 15 residues. CDR3 region: CASSYGGTGSYEQYF. The CDR3 nucleotides read TGTGCCAGCAGTTATGGCGGGACCGGGTCCTACGAGCAGTACTTC.

DNA of the CDR3: TGTGCCAGCAGAGCCGGGGAAGAGCAGTTCTTC. It codes for CASRAGEEQFF. The V call is TRBV11-2, the J call TRBJ2-1; tentatively, D is TRBD2 (5 bases). The CDR3 spans 11 residues. The V gene lost 6 bases and the J gene lost 10 bases, with 10 bases spanning the gap. Germline loops: CDR1 SGHAT, CDR2 FQNNGV.

The chain carries TRBV5-1 and TRBJ2-1; the D gene is possibly TRBD2 (5 bases). The CDR3 has 17 amino acids. Trimming took 0 bases from V and 6 from J, leaving 19 bases between them. The germline gives CDR1 SGHRS, CDR2 YFSETQ. In DNA, the CDR3 is TGCGCCAGCAGCTTGGCCTACGGAACGGAGGCCCCCAATGAGCAGTTCTTC. This sequence encodes CASSLAYGTEAPNEQFF.

The count of this clone is one. V and J are TRBV29-1 and TRBJ1-3, with D unresolved. Trimming stripped 3 bases from V and 10 bases from J, with 16 bases between. This CDR3 region has 13 residues. CDR1 SQVTM and CDR2 ANQGSEA come from the germline V gene. CDR3 protein: CSVEVALERTIYF. DNA for the CDR3: TGCAGCGTTGAGGTCGCTCTGGAAAGGACCATATATTTT.

The gene calls are TRBV6-4 and TRBJ2-7, with D perhaps matching TRBD1 or TRBD2 (5 bases each). The CDR3 spans 14 residues. Germline CDR1 and CDR2: MRHNA and SNTAGT. V shed 5 bases and J shed 0 bases, with 11 bases lying between them. The CDR3, as DNA: TGTGCCAGCAGTCCGGGACCAACCTCCTACGAGCAGTACTTC. This codes for CASSPGPTSYEQYF.

The V call is TRBV7-9, the J call TRBJ1-3, with TRBD1 as a possible D gene (5 bases). V lost 0 bases and J 6 bases, leaving 9 bases between the germline ends. This CDR3 comprises 14 residues. Germline V gene sequence: CDR1 SEHNR, CDR2 FQNEAQ (reference sequence). CDR3 region: CASSLAVGANTIYF. The DNA for the CDR3 is TGTGCCAGCAGCTTAGCTGTAGGGGCAAACACCATATATTTT.

Concerning this clone itself: Other DNA sequences in this specimen translate into the identical CDR3. The rearrangement links TRBV7-9 to TRBJ2-3; D uncertain. The V gene's germline CDR1 is SEHNR and CDR2 FQNEAQ (reference sequence). CDR3 length: 15 residues. The V end lost 3 bases, the J end lost 1 base, and 11 bases lay between the germline ends. The CDR3 bases are TGTGCCAGCAGCTTCTTGGGTGGAGGCACAGATACGCAGTATTTT. Translating it yields CASSFLGGGTDTQYF.